The 8 T cell receptor beta chains below all came from one sample that was sequenced in a study of T cell responses to AZD1222 COVID-19 vaccine. Using immunoSEQ multiplex PCR, the repertoire was profiled, and TCRdb retains in-frame clones only, with some absent. The table records approximately 96,000 clones, roughly 84% of them present only once. The input for sequencing was peripheral blood, taken 28 days after the second AZD1222 dose. The receptors originated from an adult who received the AZD1222 COVID-19 vaccine.

The chain has TRBV18 and TRBJ2-3; D is unclear. Germline values: CDR1 KGHSH, CDR2 LQKENI. The CDR3 runs 12 residues. V lost 0 bases, J lost 4 bases, and 2 bases lay in between. The CDR3: CASSPPPDTQYF. In DNA form, the CDR3 reads TGTGCCAGCTCACCACCGCCAGATACGCAGTATTTT.

This clone was recorded once. The V call is TRBV27, the J call TRBJ2-7, with D possibly TRBD1 on 6 matching bases. CDR3 length: 14 residues. CDR1 and CDR2 (germline): MNHEY, SMNVEV (reference sequence). With 4 bases removed from V and 2 bases from J, the gap between germline ends came to 12 bases. Written as DNA, the CDR3 is TGTGCCAGCAGTTCCATGGACAGACCCTACGAGCAGTACTTC. Translation: CASSSMDRPYEQYF.

The chain couples TRBV7-9 to TRBJ1-1; 11 nucleotides align to TRBD1. The CDR3 spans 14 residues. Trimming at V came to 5 bases and at J to 4 bases, leaving 3 bases not matched to a gene. CDR1 is SEHNR, CDR2 FQNEAQ, per germline (reference sequence). Here the CDR3 DNA reads TGTGCCAGCAGCCCCGGGACAGGGGGCACTGAAGCTTTCTTT. It encodes CASSPGTGGTEAFF.

The chain has TRBV3-1 (or the pseudogene TRBV3-2) and TRBJ2-5; TRBD2 aligns across 11 bases. After removal of 4 bases from V and 5 bases from J, the junction contained 9 bases not matched to a gene. The germline V gene has CDR1 LGHDT and CDR2 YNNKEL (reference sequence). The CDR3 extends over 16 amino acids. The CDR3 spells CASSPIAGGPFETQYF. The CDR3 DNA reads TGTGCCAGCAGCCCCATAGCGGGAGGGCCTTTTGAGACCCAGTACTTC.

CDR3 nucleotides: TGTGCCAGCAGTTCCTTGGACCGTGCCCCTGAAGCTTTCTTT. Translated: CASSSLDRAPEAFF. The V and J genes are TRBV27 and TRBJ1-1, with D uncertain. Germline CDR1 and CDR2: MNHEY and SMNVEV (reference sequence). The V end lost 4 bases, the J end lost 6 bases, and 15 bases lay between the germline ends. This CDR3 comprises 14 residues.

The V and J genes are TRBV28 and TRBJ2-2; 12 nucleotides align to TRBD2. The CDR3 consists of 17 residues. J gave up 9 bases and V 5 bases, and 13 bases lay outside the gene matches. Germline values: CDR1 MDHEN, CDR2 SYDVKM. The CDR3 protein is CASSQTGLAGWGRELFF. In DNA, the CDR3 is TGTGCCAGCAGTCAAACTGGACTAGCGGGATGGGGAAGGGAGCTGTTTTTT.

The gene calls are TRBV29-1 and TRBJ1-1, with 9 bases matching TRBD1. Germline loops: CDR1 SQVTM, CDR2 ANQGSEA. Unmatched junction bases numbered 7, after V lost 4 bases and J lost 4 bases. There are 14 residues in the CDR3. As DNA, the CDR3 is TGCAGCGTTGCCGGGACAGGGTTTGGCACTGAAGCTTTCTTT. Translation: CSVAGTGFGTEAFF.

The DNA of the CDR3 is TGTGCCAGCAGCGTGGGGACAGGGGACTCCTACGAGCAGTACTTC. Its protein product is CASSVGTGDSYEQYF. The rearrangement links TRBV9 to TRBJ2-7, with 10 bases matching TRBD1. Germline CDR1 and CDR2: SGDLS and YYNGEE. V gave up 2 bases and J gave up 0 bases; unmatched junction bases: 2. The CDR3 is made up of 15 amino acids.